A single sample is the source of the 2 T cell receptor beta chains below, sequenced in a study of blood T cell repertoires in COVID-19. Only in-frame clones appear in the TCRdb table, and some are missing; sequencing was by immunoSEQ multiplex PCR. The data contain about 120,000 clones, around three quarters of them singletons. Sequencing input: peripheral blood. Receptors originate from a woman of 80 years or more with acute or convalescent COVID-19.

The chain carries TRBV13 and TRBJ1-6, with TRBD1 identical over 11 bases. The CDR3 contains 15 residues. CDR1 is PRHDT, CDR2 FYEKMQ, per germline (reference sequence). V trimming: 5 bases; J trimming: 9 bases; junction bases outside the gene matches: 6. The CDR3, as DNA: TGTGCCAGCAGCCGGACAGGGGGCAATGGTTCACCCCTCCACTTT. Its protein product is CASSRTGGNGSPLHF.

This rearrangement joins TRBV4-3 to TRBJ2-7, with D perhaps assigned TRBD1 or TRBD2 (5 bases each). The CDR3 is made up of 15 amino acids. The V end was cut by 5 bases, the J end by 4 bases, with 18 bases between. Germline-derived CDR1 and CDR2 are LGHNA and YSLEER. CDR3 DNA: TGCGCCAGCAGCGAAGGGACCACGGGAATGTACGAGCAGTACTTC. Protein sequence: CASSEGTTGMYEQYF.